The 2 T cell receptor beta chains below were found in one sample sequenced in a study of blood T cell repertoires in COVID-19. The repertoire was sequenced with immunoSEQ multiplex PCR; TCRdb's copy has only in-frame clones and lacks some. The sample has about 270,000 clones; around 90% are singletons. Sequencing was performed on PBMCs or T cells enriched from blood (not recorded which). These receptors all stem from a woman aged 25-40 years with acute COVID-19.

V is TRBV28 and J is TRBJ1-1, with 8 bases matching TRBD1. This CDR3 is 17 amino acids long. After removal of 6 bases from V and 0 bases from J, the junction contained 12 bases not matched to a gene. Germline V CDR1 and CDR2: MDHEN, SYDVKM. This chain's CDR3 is CASSPAAGGLLNTEAFF. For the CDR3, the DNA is TGTGCCAGCAGCCCGGCGGCAGGGGGCCTCTTGAACACTGAAGCTTTCTTT.

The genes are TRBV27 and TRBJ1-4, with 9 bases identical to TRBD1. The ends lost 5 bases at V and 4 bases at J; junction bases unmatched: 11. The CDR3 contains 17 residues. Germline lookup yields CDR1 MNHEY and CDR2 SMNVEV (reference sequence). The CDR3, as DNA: TGTGCCAGCAGTCCCACCGCGAGGGGACAGGGTAATGAAAAACTGTTTTTT. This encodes CASSPTARGQGNEKLFF.